Presented here are 7 T cell receptor beta chains from one specimen sequenced in a study of blood T cell repertoires in COVID-19. Sequencing used immunoSEQ multiplex PCR; TCRdb keeps in-frame clones, though not all of them. The sample records some 170,000 clones, 60% to 85% being singletons. What was sequenced was peripheral blood. All receptors derive from a woman aged 45-65 years with active or convalescent COVID-19.

The chain is built from TRBV7-8 and TRBJ1-2; 7 bases fit TRBD1. V was clipped by 5 bases and J by 7 bases; unmatched bases: 10. Germline CDR1 SGHVS, CDR2 FQNEAQ. The CDR3 is 14 amino acids. The CDR3 DNA reads as TGTGCCAGCAGCCCCGGGGACAGAGCCGGTGGCTACACCTTC. Translating gives CASSPGDRAGGYTF.

The CDR3 reads CASSERGGVDGVGELFF. The CDR3 DNA sequence: TGTGCCAGCAGTGAACGGGGGGGCGTCGATGGAGTCGGGGAGCTGTTTTTT. The chain uses TRBV2 and TRBJ2-2; 8 bases fit TRBD2. V lost 2 bases, J lost 7 bases, and 12 bases stayed unmatched. The CDR3 sequence is 17 residues long. CDR1 SNHLY and CDR2 FYNNEI come from the germline V gene.

The chain joins TRBV10-1 to TRBJ2-1, with no clear D. The V gene lost 8 bases and the J gene lost 5 bases, with 10 bases spanning the gap. CDR3 length equals 12 residues. CDR1 is WNHNN, CDR2 SYGVQD, per germline (reference sequence). In DNA form, the CDR3 reads TGCGCCAGCCCTATACGGGACAATGAGCAGTTCTTC. It is translated as CASPIRDNEQFF.

The chain joins TRBV14 to TRBJ2-2; TRBD1 matches 8 bases. The V gene end was trimmed by 10 bases and the J gene end by 3 bases; junction bases not matched to a gene: 7. Germline V CDR1 and CDR2: SGHDN, FVKESK. The CDR3 runs 14 residues. The chain's CDR3 is CATRRTGYTGELFF. For the CDR3, the DNA is TGTGCCACCCGACGGACAGGGTACACCGGGGAGCTGTTTTTT.

This clone was counted only a few times. The V and J genes are TRBV5-1 and TRBJ2-7, with TRBD2 identical over 7 bases. The germline CDR1 and CDR2 sequences are SGHRS and YFSETQ. V was clipped by 3 bases and J by 5 bases; unmatched bases: 8. The CDR3 loop spans 14 amino acids. Written as DNA, the CDR3 is TGCGCCAGCAGCTGGGACCCCCGGGGGGACGAGCAGTACTTC. Protein sequence: CASSWDPRGDEQYF.

This clone has more than one count but fewer than ten. This chain links TRBV4-2 with TRBJ1-1, with D unclear. The CDR3 is 13 amino acids. Trimming pared 4 bases from V and 5 bases from J, leaving 11 bases between. Germline V gene lookup returns CDR1 LGHNA and CDR2 YNFKEQ. CDR3 nucleotides: TGTGCCAGCAGCCGCCCAGGCGGGACTGAAGCTTTCTTT. This gives the protein CASSRPGGTEAFF.

This clone was counted only a few times. The chain has TRBV4-2 and TRBJ2-2; D is undetermined. Between the trimmed V and J ends, which lost 1 base and 1 base, there was a span of 7 bases. Germline V gene lookup returns CDR1 LGHNA and CDR2 YNFKEQ. The CDR3 is 15 residues long. For the CDR3, the DNA is TGTGCCAGCAGCCAAGGCACGGTGAACACCGGGGAGCTGTTTTTT. It is translated as CASSQGTVNTGELFF.